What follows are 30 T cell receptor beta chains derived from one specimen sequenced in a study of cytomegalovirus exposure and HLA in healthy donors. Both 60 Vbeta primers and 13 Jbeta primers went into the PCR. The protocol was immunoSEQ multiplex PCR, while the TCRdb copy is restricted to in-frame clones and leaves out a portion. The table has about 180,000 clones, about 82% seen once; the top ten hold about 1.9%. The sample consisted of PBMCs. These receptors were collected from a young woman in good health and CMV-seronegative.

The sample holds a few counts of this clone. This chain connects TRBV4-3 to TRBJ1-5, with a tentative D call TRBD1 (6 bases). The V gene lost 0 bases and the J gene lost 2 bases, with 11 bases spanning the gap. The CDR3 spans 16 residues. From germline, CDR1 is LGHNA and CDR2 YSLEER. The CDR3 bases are TGCGCCAGCAGCCAAGATAATTCAGGGGGCAATCAGCCCCAGCATTTT. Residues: CASSQDNSGGNQPQHF.

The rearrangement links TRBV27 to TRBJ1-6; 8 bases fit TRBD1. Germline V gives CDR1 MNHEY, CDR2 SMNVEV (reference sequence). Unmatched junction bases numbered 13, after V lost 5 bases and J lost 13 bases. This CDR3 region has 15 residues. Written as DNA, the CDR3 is TGTGCCAGCAGTCCCCGAGGACAGGGTCCCTCGCCCCTCCACTTT. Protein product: CASSPRGQGPSPLHF.

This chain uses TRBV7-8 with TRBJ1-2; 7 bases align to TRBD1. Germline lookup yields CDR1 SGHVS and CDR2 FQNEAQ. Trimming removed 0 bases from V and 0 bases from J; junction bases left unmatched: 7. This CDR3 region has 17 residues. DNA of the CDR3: TGTGCCAGCAGCTTAGCCCTGACAGGGCCGGCTAACTATGGCTACACCTTC. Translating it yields CASSLALTGPANYGYTF. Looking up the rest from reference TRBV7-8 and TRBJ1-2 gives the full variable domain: GAGVSQSPRYKVAKRGQDVALRCDPISGHVSLFWYQQALGQGPEFLTYFQNEAQLDKSGLPSDRFFAERPEGSVSTLKIQRTQQEDSAVYLCASSLALTGPANYGYTFGSGTRLTVV.

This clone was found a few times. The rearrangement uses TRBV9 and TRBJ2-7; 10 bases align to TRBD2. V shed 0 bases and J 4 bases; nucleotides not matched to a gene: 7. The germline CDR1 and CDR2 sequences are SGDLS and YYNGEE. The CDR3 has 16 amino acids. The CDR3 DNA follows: TGTGCCAGCAGCGTAGGAAGCGGACTAGCGGTGTACGAGCAGTACTTC. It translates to CASSVGSGLAVYEQYF.

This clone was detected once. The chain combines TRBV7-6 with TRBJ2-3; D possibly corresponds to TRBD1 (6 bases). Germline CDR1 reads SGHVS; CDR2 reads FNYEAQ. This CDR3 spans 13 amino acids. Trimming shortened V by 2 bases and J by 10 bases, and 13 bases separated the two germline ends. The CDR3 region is CASSLSLGAAQYF. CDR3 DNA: TGTGCCAGCAGCTTATCGTTGGGGGCTGCGCAGTATTTT.

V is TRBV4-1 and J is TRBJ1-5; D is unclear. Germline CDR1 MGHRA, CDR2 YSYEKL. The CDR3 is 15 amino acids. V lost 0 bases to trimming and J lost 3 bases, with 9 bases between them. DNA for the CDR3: TGCGCCAGCAGCCAAGAGGCAGACAACAATCAGCCCCAGCATTTT. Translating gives CASSQEADNNQPQHF.

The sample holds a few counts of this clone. The CDR3 loop is CASSIGQGFNQPQHF. The DNA for the CDR3 is TGTGCCAGTAGTATCGGACAGGGGTTCAATCAGCCCCAGCATTTT. The chain is built from TRBV19 and TRBJ1-5, with 9 bases lining up with TRBD1. After removal of 3 bases from V and 3 bases from J, the junction contained 3 bases not matched to a gene. Germline assignment: CDR1 LNHDA and CDR2 SQIVND (reference sequence). The CDR3 is made up of 15 amino acids.

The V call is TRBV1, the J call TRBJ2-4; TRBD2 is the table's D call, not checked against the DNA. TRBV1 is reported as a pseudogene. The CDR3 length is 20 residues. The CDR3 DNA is TGCACCAGCAGCCATGAAGAGACTAGCGGGGATAACGAAAATAAAAACATTCAGTACTTC. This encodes CTSSHEETSGDNENKNIQYF.

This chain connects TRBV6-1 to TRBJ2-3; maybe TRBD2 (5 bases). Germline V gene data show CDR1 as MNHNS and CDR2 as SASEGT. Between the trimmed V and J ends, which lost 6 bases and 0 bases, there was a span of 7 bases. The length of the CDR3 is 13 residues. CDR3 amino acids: CASRWTSTDTQYF. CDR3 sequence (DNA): TGTGCCAGCAGATGGACTAGCACAGATACGCAGTATTTT.

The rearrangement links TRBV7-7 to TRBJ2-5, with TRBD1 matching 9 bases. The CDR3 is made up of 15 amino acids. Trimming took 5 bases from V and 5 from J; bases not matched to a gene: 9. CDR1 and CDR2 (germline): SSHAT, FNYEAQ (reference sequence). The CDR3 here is CASSPLGTGFETQYF. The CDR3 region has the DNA TGTGCCAGCAGCCCCCTCGGGACAGGGTTTGAGACCCAGTACTTC.

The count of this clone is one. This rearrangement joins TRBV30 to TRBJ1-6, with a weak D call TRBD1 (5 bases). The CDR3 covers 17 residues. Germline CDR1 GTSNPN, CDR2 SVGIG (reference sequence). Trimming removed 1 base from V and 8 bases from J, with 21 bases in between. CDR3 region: CAWSDPAGSRGDSPLHF. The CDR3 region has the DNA TGTGCCTGGAGTGACCCCGCGGGGTCTCGAGGGGATTCACCCCTCCACTTT.

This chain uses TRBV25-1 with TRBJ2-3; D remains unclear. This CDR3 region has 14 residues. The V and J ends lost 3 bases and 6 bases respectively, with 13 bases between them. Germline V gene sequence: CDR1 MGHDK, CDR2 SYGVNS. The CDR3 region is CASSEPSLTDTQYF. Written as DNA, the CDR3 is TGTGCCAGCAGTGAGCCAAGCCTCACGGATACGCAGTATTTT.

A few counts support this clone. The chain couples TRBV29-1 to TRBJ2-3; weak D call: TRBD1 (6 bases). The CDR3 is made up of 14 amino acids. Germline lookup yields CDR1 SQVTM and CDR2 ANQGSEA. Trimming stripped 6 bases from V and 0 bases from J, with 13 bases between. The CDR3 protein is CSVLRGGSTDTQYF. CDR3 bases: TGCAGCGTCCTCCGAGGGGGTAGCACAGATACGCAGTATTTT.

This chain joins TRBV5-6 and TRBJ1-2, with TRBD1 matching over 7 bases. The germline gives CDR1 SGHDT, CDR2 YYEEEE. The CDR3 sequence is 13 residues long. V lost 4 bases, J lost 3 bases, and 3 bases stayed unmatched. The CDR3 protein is CASSLDRYYGYTF. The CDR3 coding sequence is TGTGCCAGCAGCCTGGACAGGTACTATGGCTACACCTTC.

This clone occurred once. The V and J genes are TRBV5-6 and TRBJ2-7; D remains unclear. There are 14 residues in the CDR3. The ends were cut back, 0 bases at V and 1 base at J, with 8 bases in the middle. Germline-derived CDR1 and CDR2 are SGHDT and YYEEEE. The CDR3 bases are TGTGCCAGCAGCTTGGGGTCCGGGTCCTACGAGCAGTACTTC. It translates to CASSLGSGSYEQYF. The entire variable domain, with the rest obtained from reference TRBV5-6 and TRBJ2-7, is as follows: DAGVTQSPTHLIKTRGQQVTLRCSPKSGHDTVSWYQQALGQGPQFIFQYYEEEERQRGNFPDRFSGHQFPNYSSELNVNALLLGDSALYLCASSLGSGSYEQYFGPGTRLTVT.

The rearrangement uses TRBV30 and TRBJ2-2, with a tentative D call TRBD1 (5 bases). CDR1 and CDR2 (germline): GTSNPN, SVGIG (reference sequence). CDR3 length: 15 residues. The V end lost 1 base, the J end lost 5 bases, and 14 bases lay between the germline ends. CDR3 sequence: CAWSGQGLETGELFF. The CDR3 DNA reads TGTGCCTGGAGTGGGCAGGGATTGGAAACCGGGGAGCTGTTTTTT. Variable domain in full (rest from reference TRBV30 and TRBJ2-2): SQTIHQWPATLVQPVGSPLSLECTVEGTSNPNLYWYRQAAGRGLQLLFYSVGIGQISSEVPQNLSASRPQDRQFILSSKKLLLSDSGFYLCAWSGQGLETGELFFGEGSRLTVL.

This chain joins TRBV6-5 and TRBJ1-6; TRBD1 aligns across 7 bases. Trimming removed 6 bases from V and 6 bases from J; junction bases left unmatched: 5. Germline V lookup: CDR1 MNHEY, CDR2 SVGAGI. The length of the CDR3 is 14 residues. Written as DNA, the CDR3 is TGTGCCAGCAGACCCGGGACAGCTAATTCACCCCTCCACTTT. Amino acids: CASRPGTANSPLHF.

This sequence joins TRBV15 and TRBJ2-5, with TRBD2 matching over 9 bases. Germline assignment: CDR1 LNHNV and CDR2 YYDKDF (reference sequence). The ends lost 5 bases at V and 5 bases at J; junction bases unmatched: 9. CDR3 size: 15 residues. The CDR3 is CATSGGGASRETQYF. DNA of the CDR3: TGTGCCACCAGCGGCGGGGGGGCCTCGAGGGAGACCCAGTACTTC.

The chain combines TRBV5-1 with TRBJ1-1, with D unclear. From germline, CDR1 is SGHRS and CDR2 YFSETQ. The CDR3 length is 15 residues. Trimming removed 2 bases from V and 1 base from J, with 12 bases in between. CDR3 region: CASSFREYSNTEAFF. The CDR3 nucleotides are TGCGCCAGCAGCTTCCGGGAGTACTCGAACACTGAAGCTTTCTTT.

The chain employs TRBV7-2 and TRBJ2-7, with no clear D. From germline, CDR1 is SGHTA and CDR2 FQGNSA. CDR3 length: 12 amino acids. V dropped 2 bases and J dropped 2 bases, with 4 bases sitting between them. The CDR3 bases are TGTGCCAGCAGCTTAACTACCTACGAGCAGTACTTC. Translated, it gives CASSLTTYEQYF.

The CDR3 here is CASSSTTEDTQYF. In DNA, the CDR3 is TGTGCCAGCAGCTCAACGACGGAGGATACGCAGTATTTT. The rearrangement links TRBV9 to TRBJ2-3; the D is unclear. CDR3 size: 13 residues. V was trimmed by 4 bases and J by 6 bases, leaving 12 bases between them. Germline values: CDR1 SGDLS, CDR2 YYNGEE.

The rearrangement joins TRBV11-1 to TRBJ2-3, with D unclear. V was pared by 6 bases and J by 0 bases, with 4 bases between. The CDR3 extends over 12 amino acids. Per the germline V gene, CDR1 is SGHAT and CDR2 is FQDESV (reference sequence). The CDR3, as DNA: TGTGCCAGCAGGGCTAGCACAGATACGCAGTATTTT. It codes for CASRASTDTQYF.

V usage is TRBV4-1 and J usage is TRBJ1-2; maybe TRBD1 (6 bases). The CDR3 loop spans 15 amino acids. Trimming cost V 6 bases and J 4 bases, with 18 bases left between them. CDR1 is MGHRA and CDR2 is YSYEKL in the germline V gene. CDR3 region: CASSPGEAVGYGYTF. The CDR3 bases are TGCGCCAGCAGTCCAGGGGAAGCGGTAGGCTATGGCTACACCTTC.

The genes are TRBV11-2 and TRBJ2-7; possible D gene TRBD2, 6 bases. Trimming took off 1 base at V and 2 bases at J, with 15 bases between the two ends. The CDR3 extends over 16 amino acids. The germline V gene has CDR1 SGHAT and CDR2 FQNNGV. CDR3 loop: CASSLGGAGRTYEQYF. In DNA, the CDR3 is TGTGCCAGCAGCTTAGGTGGGGCAGGGAGGACCTACGAGCAGTACTTC.

The CDR3 DNA follows: TGCAGCGTTGGGAGGGGGCGTTCCTACGAGCAGTACTTC. Protein product: CSVGRGRSYEQYF. This sequence joins TRBV29-1 and TRBJ2-7; a weak D match, TRBD1 (7 bases). Germline CDR1 is SQVTM and CDR2 is ANQGSEA. The CDR3 covers 13 residues. Trimming cost V 4 bases and J 1 base, with 11 bases left between them.

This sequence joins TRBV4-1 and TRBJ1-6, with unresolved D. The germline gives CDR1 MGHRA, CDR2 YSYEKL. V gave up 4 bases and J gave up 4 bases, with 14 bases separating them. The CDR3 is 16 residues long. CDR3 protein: CASSPSPGSYNSPLHF. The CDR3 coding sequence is TGCGCCAGCAGCCCCTCTCCAGGTTCATATAATTCACCCCTCCACTTT.

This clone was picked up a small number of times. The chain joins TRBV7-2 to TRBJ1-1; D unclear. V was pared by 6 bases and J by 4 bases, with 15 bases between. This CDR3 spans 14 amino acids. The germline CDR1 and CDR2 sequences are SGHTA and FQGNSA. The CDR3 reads CASREAGWATEAFF. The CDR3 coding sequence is TGTGCCAGCAGAGAAGCGGGTTGGGCCACTGAAGCTTTCTTT.

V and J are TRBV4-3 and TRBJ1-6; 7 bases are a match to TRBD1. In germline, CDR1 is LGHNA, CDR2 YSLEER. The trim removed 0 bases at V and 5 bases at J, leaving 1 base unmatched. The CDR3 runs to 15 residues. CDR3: CASSQDTGDNSPLHF. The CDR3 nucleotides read TGCGCCAGCAGCCAAGATACAGGGGATAATTCACCCCTCCACTTT.

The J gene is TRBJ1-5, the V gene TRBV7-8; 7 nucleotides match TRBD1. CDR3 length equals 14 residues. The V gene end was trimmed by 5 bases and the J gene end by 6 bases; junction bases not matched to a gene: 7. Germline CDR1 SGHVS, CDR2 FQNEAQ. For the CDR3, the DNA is TGTGCCAGCAGCCTAAGACAGGGACTTCAGCCCCAGCATTTT. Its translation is CASSLRQGLQPQHF.

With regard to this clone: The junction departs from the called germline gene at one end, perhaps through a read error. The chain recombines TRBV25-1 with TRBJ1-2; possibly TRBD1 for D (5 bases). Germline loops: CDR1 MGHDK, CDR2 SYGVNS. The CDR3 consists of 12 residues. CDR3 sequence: CASCDSSYGYTF. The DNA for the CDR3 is TGTGCCAGCTGTGACAGTTCTTATGGCTACACCTTC.